One T cell receptor beta chain is described in this entry. The antigen remains undetermined. V was pared by 5 bases and J by 11 bases, with 5 bases of the junction left unmatched. The V gene's germline CDR1 is SGHDN and CDR2 FVKESK. The length of the CDR3 is 12 residues. TCRdb ran MiXCR on the RT-PCR reads and lists one entry per CDR3 protein. The table has around 580,000 distinct CDR3 sequences, 14% seen once. This sample was included in a study of response to subunit inactivated influenza vaccine. Findings of the study overall: Authors suggested each seasonal influenza vaccination recruits few new T cells.

The starting material was PBMCs from blood, obtained 12 days after vaccination. This clonotype was sampled from a man between 45 and 60 years old who received an inactivated influenza vaccine. The gene calls are TRBV14 and TRBJ1-4; 7 bases are shared with TRBD1. This chain's CDR3 is CASSKTGTKLFF. The CDR3 coding sequence is TGTGCCAGCAGCAAGACAGGGACGAAACTGTTTTTT. The whole variable domain, remainder taken from reference TRBV14 and TRBJ1-4, is EAGVTQFPSHSVIEKGQTVTLRCDPISGHDNLYWYRRVMGKEIKFLLHFVKESKQDESGMPNNRFLAERTGGTYSTLKVQPAELEDSGVYFCASSKTGTKLFFGSGTQLSVL.